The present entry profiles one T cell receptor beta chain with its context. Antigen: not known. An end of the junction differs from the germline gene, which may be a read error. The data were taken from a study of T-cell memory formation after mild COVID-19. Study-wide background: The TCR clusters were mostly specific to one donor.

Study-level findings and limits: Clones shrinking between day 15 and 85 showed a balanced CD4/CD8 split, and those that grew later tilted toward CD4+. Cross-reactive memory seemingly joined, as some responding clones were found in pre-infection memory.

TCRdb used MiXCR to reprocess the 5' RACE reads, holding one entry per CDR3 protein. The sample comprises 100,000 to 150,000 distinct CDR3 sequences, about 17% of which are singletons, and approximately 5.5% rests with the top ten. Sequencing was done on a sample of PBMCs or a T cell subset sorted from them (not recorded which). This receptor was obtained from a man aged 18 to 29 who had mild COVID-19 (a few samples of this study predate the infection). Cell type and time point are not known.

CDR3 DNA: TGCAGTGCAAGAGTTGTGGGGCAGCCCCAGCATTTT. It translates to CSARVVGQPQHF. J is TRBJ1-5 and V is TRBV20-1; D call uncertain. The CDR3 extends over 12 amino acids. Germline assignment: CDR1 DFQATT and CDR2 SNEGSKA (reference sequence).